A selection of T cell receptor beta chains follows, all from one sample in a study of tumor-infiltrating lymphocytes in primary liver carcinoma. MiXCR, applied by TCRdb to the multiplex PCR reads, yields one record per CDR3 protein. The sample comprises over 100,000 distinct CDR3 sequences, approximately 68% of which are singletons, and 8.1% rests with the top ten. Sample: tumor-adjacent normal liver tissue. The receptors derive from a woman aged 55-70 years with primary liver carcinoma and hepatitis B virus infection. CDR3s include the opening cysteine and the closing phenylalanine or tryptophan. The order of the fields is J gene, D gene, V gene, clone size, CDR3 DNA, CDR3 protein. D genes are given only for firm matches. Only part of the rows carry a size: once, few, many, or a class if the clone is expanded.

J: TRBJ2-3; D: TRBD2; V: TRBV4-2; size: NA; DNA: TGTGCCAGCAGCCAAGCCCAAGGGAGGGGCACAGATACGCAGTATTTT; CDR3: CASSQAQGRGTDTQYF
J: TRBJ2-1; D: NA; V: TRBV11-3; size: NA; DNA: TGTGCCAGCAGCTTACTAGTGGGAGGCATCAATAAGCAGTTCTTC; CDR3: CASSLLVGGINKQFF
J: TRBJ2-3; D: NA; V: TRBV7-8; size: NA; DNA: TGTGCCAGCAGCTCAAGACTAGAGGGTCATTCAGATACGCAGTATTTT; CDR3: CASSSRLEGHSDTQYF
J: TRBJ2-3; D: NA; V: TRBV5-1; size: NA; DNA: TGCCCCAGCAGCTCCCGGGGCAGCGGGTTCAGCACAGATACGCAGTATTTT; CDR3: CPSSSRGSGFSTDTQYF
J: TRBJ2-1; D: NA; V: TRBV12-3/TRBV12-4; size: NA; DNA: TGTGCCAGCAGCCTGCAAGCGGAACACGATGAGCAGTTCTTC; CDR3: CASSLQAEHDEQFF
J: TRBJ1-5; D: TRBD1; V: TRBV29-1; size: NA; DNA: TGCAGCCTTGGGACAGGGATGAATCAGCCCCAGCATTTT; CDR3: CSLGTGMNQPQHF
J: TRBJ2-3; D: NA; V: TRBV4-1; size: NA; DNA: TGCGCCAGCGGCCAAGATCCCTATAGAGTGCGAGCGGATACGCAGTATTTT; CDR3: CASGQDPYRVRADTQYF
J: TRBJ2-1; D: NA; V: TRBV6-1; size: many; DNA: TGTGCCACCGAGCATAGCCGGCTTGGAAATGAGCAGTTCTTC; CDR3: CATEHSRLGNEQFF
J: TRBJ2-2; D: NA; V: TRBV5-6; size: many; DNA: TGTGCCAGCAGCACGCCCCTAGACGGGGCCACCGGGGAGCTGTTTTTT; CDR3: CASSTPLDGATGELFF
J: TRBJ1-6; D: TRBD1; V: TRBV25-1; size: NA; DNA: TGTGCCAGCAGGACCTCAGGGACAGCCCAAAGTTCACCCCTCCACTTT; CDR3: CASRTSGTAQSSPLHF
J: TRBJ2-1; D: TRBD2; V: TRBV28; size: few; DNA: TGTGCCAGCAGACGCGCCGGGACTAGCGGGAGCAATGAGCAGTTCTTC; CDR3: CASRRAGTSGSNEQFF
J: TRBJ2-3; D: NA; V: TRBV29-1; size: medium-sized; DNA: TGCAGCGTTGCCCCGGGGGCAGATACGCAGTATTTT; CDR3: CSVAPGADTQYF
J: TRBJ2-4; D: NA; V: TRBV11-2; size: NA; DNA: TGTGCCATCAGCTTAGTAGGGGGTAGAGGCAGCATTCAGTACTTC; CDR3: CAISLVGGRGSIQYF
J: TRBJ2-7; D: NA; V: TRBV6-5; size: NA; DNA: TGTGCCAGCTGTTTAGGACAATCGAGGGAGCAGTACTTC; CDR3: CASCLGQSREQYF
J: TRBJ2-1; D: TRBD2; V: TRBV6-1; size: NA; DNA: TGTGCCAGCAGTGAAACTAGCGGGAACCACAATGAACAGTTCTTC; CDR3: CASSETSGNHNEQFF
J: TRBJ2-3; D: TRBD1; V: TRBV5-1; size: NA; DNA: TGCCCCAGCAGCTTGGCCGTTGACAGGGGTACAGTTACGCAGTATTTT; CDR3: CPSSLAVDRGTVTQYF
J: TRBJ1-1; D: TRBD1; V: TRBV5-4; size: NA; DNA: TGTGCCAGCATCGTACAGGGGGGGAACACTGAAGCTTTCTTT; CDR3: CASIVQGGNTEAFF
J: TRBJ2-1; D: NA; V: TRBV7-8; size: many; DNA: TGTGCCAGCAGCTTTGGGGGGGACAGGCGCTACAATGAGCAGTTCTTC; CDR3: CASSFGGDRRYNEQFF
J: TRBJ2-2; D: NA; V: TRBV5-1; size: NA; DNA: TGCGCCAGCAGCTTGGTCGGCGTGAACACCGGGGAGCTGTTTTTT; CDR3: CASSLVGVNTGELFF
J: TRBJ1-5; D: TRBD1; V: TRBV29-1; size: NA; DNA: TGCAGCGTTGCAGGACAGGGGATAGGTCAGCCCCAGCATTTT; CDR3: CSVAGQGIGQPQHF
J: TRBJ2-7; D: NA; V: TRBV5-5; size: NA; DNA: TGTGTCAGCACCAACGTTACGGGCGAGCAGTACTTC; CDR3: CVSTNVTGEQYF
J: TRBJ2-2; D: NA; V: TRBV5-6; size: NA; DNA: TGTGCCAGCAGCCGGCGTGTTAATGGGAAAGTCGGGGAGCTGTTTTTT; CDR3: CASSRRVNGKVGELFF
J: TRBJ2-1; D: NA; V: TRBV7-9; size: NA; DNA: TGTGCCAGCAGCCCTTATGGCGTGAGGTCATTTAATGAGCAGTTCTTC; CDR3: CASSPYGVRSFNEQFF
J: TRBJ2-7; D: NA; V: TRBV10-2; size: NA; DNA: TGCGCCAGCAGTGAGGGATCGTGGTTCGGCGAGAAGTACTTC; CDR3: CASSEGSWFGEKYF
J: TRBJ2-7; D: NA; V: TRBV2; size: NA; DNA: TGTGCCACCATAAGGGGGGCCAGGTCCGAGCAGTACTTC; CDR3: CATIRGARSEQYF
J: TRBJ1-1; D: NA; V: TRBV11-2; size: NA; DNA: TGTGCCAGCAGCCGGGGGGGGAGGTTGGGCACTGAAGCTTTCTTT; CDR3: CASSRGGRLGTEAFF
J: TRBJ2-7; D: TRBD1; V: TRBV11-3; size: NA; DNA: TGTGCCAACAGCCCCGGGACAGGGGGTAACTACGAGCAGCACTTC; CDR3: CANSPGTGGNYEQHF
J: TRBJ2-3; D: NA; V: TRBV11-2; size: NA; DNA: TGTGCTAGCAACTTAAGGGGCCTATCGGGATTGAGAGTCCGCACAGATACGCAGTATTTT; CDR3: CASNLRGLSGLRVRTDTQYF
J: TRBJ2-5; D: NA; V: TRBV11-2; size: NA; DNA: TGTGTCAGCAACTTCGACAGGTCCGGCGAGACCCAGTACTTC; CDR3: CVSNFDRSGETQYF
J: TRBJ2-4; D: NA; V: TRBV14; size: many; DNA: TGTGCCAGCAGCCAAACAGCTAAGGACTTTCAGTACTTC; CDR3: CASSQTAKDFQYF
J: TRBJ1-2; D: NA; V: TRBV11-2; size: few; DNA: TGTGTCAGCAGTTTAGATCAGGGTAGTGGCTACACCTTC; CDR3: CVSSLDQGSGYTF
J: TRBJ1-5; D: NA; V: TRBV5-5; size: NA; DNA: TGTGCCAGCAGCCAATGGGGGGAGGCGAATAAGCCCCAGCATTTT; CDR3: CASSQWGEANKPQHF
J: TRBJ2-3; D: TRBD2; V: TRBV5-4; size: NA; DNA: TGTGCCAGCGGCTTGGCGTCTAGCGGAAAATCTAGGACAGATACGCAGTATTTT; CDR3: CASGLASSGKSRTDTQYF
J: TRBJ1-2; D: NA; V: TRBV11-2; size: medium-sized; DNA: TGTGCCAGCAGCAGAACAGCTAACTATGGCTACACCTTC; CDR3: CASSRTANYGYTF
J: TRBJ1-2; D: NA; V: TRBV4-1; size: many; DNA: TGCGCCAGCAGCCAAACGGTGACAGAGGGTTTTAGCTACACCTTC; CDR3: CASSQTVTEGFSYTF
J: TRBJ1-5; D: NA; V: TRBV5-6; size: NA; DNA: TGTACCAGCAGTTTTTGGGGTTTCAATCAGCCCCAGCATTTT; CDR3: CTSSFWGFNQPQHF
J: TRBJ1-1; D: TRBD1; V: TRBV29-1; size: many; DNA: TGCAGCGTCCCGAAGGGGGCGAGGTATACTGAAGCTTTCTTT; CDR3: CSVPKGARYTEAFF
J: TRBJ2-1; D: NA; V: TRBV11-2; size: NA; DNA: TGTGCCAGCAGCTTCACAGCGACCCCCTACAATGAGCAGTCCTTC; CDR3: CASSFTATPYNEQSF
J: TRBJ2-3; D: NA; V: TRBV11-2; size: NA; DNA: TGTGCCAGCAGCCCCCGACAGGCGTCAAGCACTGATACGCAGTACTTT; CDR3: CASSPRQASSTDTQYF
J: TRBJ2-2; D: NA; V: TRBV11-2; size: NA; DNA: TGTGCCAGCAGCTTAGCCATCGCAGCGGCGACCAGGGAGCTATTTTTT; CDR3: CASSLAIAAATRELFF
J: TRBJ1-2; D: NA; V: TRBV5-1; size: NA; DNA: TGCGCCAGCAGCTTGTCTTTACCTCTTGGCTACACCTTC; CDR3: CASSLSLPLGYTF
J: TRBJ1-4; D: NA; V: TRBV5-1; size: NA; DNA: TGCGCCAGCAGCCCACGCCCTGGAGCAACTAATGAAAAACTGTTTTTT; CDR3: CASSPRPGATNEKLFF
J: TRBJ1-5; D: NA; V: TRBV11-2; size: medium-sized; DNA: TGTGCCAGCAGCCCCGAGCGGGGTCAGCCCCAGCATTTT; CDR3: CASSPERGQPQHF
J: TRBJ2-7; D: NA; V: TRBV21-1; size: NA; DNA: TGTGTCAGCGGCAAAGCGCCCCAGGCGCGGAGCCCCTACGAGCAGTACTTC; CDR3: CVSGKAPQARSPYEQYF
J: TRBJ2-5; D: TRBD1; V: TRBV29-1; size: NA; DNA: TGCAGCGCTACGGGACAGCTCCAAGAGACCAAATACTTC; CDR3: CSATGQLQETKYF
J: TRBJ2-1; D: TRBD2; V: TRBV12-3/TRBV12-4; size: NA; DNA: TGTGCCAGCAGTCCCGTAGCGGGAGGTGGCAATGAGCGGTTCTTT; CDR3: CASSPVAGGGNERFF
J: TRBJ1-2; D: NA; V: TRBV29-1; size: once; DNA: TGCAGCGTTGAAGCGGCAGGGTGCAATGGCTACGCCTTC; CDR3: CSVEAAGCNGYAF
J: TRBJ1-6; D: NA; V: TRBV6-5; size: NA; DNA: TGTGCCAACAGATCCGACAGAACGTCCCACTCACCCCTCCACTTT; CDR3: CANRSDRTSHSPLHF
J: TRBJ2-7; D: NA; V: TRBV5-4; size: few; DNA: TGTGCCAGCAGCCCACCGGGTAGTGGGAAGGCATACGAGCAGTACTTC; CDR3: CASSPPGSGKAYEQYF
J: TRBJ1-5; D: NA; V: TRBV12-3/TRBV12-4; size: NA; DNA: TGTGCCAGCACGCGGGGCACCGCAATAAATCAGCCCCAGCATTTT; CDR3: CASTRGTAINQPQHF
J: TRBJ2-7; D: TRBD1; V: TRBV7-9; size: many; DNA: TGTGCCAGCAGCCGGGGCCCGGGACAGGGCAACTACGAGCAGTACTTC; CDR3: CASSRGPGQGNYEQYF
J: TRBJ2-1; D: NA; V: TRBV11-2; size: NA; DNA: TGTGCCAGCAGCTTAACAGGGTGGCCCGATGACCAATTCTTC; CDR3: CASSLTGWPDDQFF
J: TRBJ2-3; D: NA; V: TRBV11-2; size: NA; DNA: TGTCTCAGCAGCTTGGGCGGGATCATCACAGCTACGCAGTATTTT; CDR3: CLSSLGGIITATQYF
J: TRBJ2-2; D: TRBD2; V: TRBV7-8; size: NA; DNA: TGTGCCAGCAGCTTAGGGGGGCTAACGGGAGGGCTAGGCGGGGAGCTGTTTTTT; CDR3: CASSLGGLTGGLGGELFF
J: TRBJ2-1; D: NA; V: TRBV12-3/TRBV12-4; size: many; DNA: TGTGCCAGCAGCTCAAGAGGGAGCTCCTACAATGAGCAGTTCTTC; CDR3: CASSSRGSSYNEQFF
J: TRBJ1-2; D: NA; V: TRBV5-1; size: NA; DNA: TGCGCCAGCAGTTTGGCCAGATGGACGGGGGGCTACACCTTC; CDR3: CASSLARWTGGYTF
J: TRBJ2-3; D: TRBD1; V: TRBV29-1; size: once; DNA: TGCAGCGCCCGTGGACAGGGGAGCGCAGATACGCGGTATTTT; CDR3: CSARGQGSADTRYF